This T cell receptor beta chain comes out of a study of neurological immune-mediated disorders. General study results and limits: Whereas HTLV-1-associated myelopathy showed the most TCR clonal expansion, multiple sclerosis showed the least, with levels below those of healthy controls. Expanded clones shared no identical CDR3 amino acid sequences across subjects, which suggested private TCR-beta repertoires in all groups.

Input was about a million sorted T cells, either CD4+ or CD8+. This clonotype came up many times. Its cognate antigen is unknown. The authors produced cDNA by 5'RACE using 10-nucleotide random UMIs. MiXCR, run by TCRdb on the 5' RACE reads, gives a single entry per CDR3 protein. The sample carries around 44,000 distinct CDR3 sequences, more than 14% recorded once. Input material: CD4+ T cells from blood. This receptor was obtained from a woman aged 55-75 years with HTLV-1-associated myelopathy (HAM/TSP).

The CDR3 DNA follows: TGCGCCAGCAGCCAACCGGGACAGGGGAATGAAAAACTGTTTTTT. Its translation: CASSQPGQGNEKLFF. The chain links TRBV4-1 to TRBJ1-4; 10 bases align to TRBD1. The CDR3 is 15 residues long. Germline-derived CDR1 and CDR2 are MGHRA and YSYEKL. V shed 2 bases, J shed 5 bases, and the junction held 2 bases outside the gene matches.